What follows describes a single T cell receptor (beta chain). Its antigen is unknown. Per-base qualities were not stored, and no clone one base away is much larger. This sample stems from a study of OX40 agonist ivuxolimab in advanced cancers. Background on the whole study: Ivuxolimab, which targeted the costimulatory receptor OX40 (CD134), was an agonistic, fully human IgG2 monoclonal antibody. In the dose-escalation cohort, more than 80% of patients were male, and the mean age was around 60 years with a range of roughly 23 to 79. Among the roughly 50 dose-escalation patients, about 19 had hepatocellular carcinoma, 15 or so melanoma, 9 renal cell carcinoma and 9 head and neck cancer. The paper covers the monotherapy dose-escalation part of the phase I ivuxolimab trial, which included N of about 50 patients. Prior anti-PD-1, anti-PD-L1 or anti-CTLA-4 therapy was permitted, and checkpoint inhibitors had been received by about 36% of dose-escalation patients. Intravenous ivuxolimab was administered to patients every 2 weeks at six dose levels: 0.01, 0.1, 0.3, 1.5, 3 and 10 mg/kg. Peripheral TCRbeta sequencing aimed to test whether ivuxolimab altered TCR sequence diversity and caused clonal T-cell expansion. Three dose-escalation patients achieved partial responses, one with hepatocellular carcinoma and two with cutaneous melanoma. Results the study describes overall, beyond this receptor: In the 0.1-3.0 mg/kg groups, partial responders were among the patients with the lowest normalized peripheral clonal expansion, particularly in CD8+ T cells. After ivuxolimab, more expanded clones were found on average in CD8+ T cells than in CD4+ T cells. Which antigens the clonally expanded peripheral T cells were specific for was not determined. Low levels of normalized T-cell clonal expansion were also seen in some patients who did not respond. At doses of 0.1 to 3.0 mg/kg, clonal expansion of both CD4+ and CD8+ T cells in blood was seen between baseline and week 6.

To sequence the TCRbeta CDR3 region, genomic DNA was isolated from the sorted cells. The immunoSEQ Assay was used for sequencing of TCRbeta CDR3 regions. Sourced from immuneACCESS, this table was stored by TCRdb with only in-frame sequences that have V and J called. A share of the clones is absent; for the studies checked, an unresolved V gene accounts for under half, and the remainder has no known explanation. This sample lists approximately 78,000 clones; about 87% were detected once. The leading ten clones occupy more than 0.85% of the sample. Sequences SGHTS (CDR1) and YDEGEE (CDR2) are obtained from the germline V gene. At the junction V is shortened by 3 bases and J by 3 bases, with 12 bases in between. Including cysteine and phenylalanine, the CDR3 has 14 amino acids. Only the CDR3 DNA stays, 42 bases, in frame from base 1. The trial excluded patients who had a history of autoimmune disease or who were on systemic immunosuppression. Peripheral blood for TCR sequencing was collected from all dose cohorts at baseline, on cycle 4 day 1, and on cycle 7 day 1. Samples were obtained from an open-label, multicenter, first-in-human phase I dose-escalation trial of ivuxolimab. The trial enrolled adults with locally advanced or metastatic head and neck squamous cell, hepatocellular, melanoma or renal cell carcinoma. CD4+ and CD8+ T cells were sorted separately from peripheral blood before TCR sequencing.

This sequence originates from an adult with an advanced solid tumor such as melanoma, head and neck, liver or kidney cancer. The V and J genes are TRBV5-8 and TRBJ1-2; TRBD1 is a weak D gene call, 6 bases matching. Here the sequenced sample was CD4+ or CD8+ T cells sorted from blood, taken in a trial of the OX40 agonist ivuxolimab. The nucleotide sequence reads TGTGCCAGCAGCTCCCTACAGGGTTACTATGGCTACACCTTC. Protein translation: CASSSLQGYYGYTF.